This T cell receptor (beta chain) was obtained from a study of blood T cell repertoires in COVID-19. Study as a whole: The cDNA or gDNA used as material had been derived from T cells, B-cell-depleted T cells, or PBMCs.

Data came from immunoSEQ multiplex PCR; TCRdb stores just in-frame clones and leaves some out. Here the sample spans about 480,000 clones, about 85% being singletons. Germline V gene lookup returns CDR1 SGHRS and CDR2 YFSETQ. V was clipped by 2 bases and J by 8 bases; unmatched bases: 5. CDR3 length: 15 amino acids. The TCR originated in a woman in her late teens or twenties with acute COVID-19. Sequenced sample: PBMCs or T cells enriched from blood (not recorded which). V gene TRBV5-1 combines with J gene TRBJ1-6, with 9 bases aligning to TRBD1. CDR3 in DNA: TGCGCCAGCAGCTTACAGGGGGCGGAAGATTCACCCCTCCACTTT. Its translation is CASSLQGAEDSPLHF. Based on the CDR3 plus reference TRBV5-1 and TRBJ1-6, the full variable domain is KAGVTQTPRYLIKTRGQQVTLSCSPISGHRSVSWYQQTPGQGLQFLFEYFSETQRNKGNFPGRFSGRQFSNSRSEMNVSTLELGDSALYLCASSLQGAEDSPLHFGNGTRLTVT.